These T cell receptor beta chains were read from a single sample in a study of T cells in Graves' hyperthyroidism and ophthalmopathy. TCRdb re-derived calls from the multiplex PCR reads in MiXCR, one entry per CDR3 protein. The table lists 310,000 or so distinct CDR3 sequences, over 15% of them singletons. Material for sequencing was blood. These receptors originate from a woman aged 55 to 70 with Graves' ophthalmopathy. Both conserved end residues are part of each CDR3. A D gene is named only where the DNA matches it firmly. Where a row states a size, it is once, few, many or the class of an expanded clone; other rows omit it.

clone size,J gene,CDR3 length,D gene,V gene,CDR3 DNA,CDR3 protein
many,TRBJ2-7,15,TRBD1,TRBV9,TGTGCCAGCAGCGTAGAGGGACAGGGGTTCTACGAGCAGTACTTC,CASSVEGQGFYEQYF
.,TRBJ2-2,14,.,TRBV9,TGTGCCAGCAGCGTAGTTTCCGGGTTCGGGGAGCTGTTTTTT,CASSVVSGFGELFF
many,TRBJ2-7,15,.,TRBV6-5,TGTGCCAGCAGTTACGTATCGGACAGCGGGTACGAGCAGTACTTC,CASSYVSDSGYEQYF
many,TRBJ2-2,18,TRBD1,TRBV24-1,TGTGCCACCAGTGATCCCTTCGACGGGACAGGGGAAACCGGGGAGCTGTTTTTT,CATSDPFDGTGETGELFF
.,TRBJ2-7,15,.,TRBV7-2,TGTGCCAGCAGCAAAGACTCCGGGACACACTACGAGCAGTACTTC,CASSKDSGTHYEQYF
many,TRBJ2-1,15,.,TRBV14,TGTGCCAGCAGCCAAGGGCAGGTCTCCTACAATGAGCAGTTCTTC,CASSQGQVSYNEQFF
many,TRBJ2-3,14,TRBD2,TRBV6-2/TRBV6-3,TGTGCCAGCAGGGGAGCGGGAGCTGCAGATACGCAGTATTTT,CASRGAGAADTQYF
few,TRBJ2-1,14,TRBD2,TRBV28,TGTGCCAGCAGTTTCTGGGGAGGGAGAAATGAGCAGTTCTTC,CASSFWGGRNEQFF
few,TRBJ2-3,13,.,TRBV30,TGTGCCTGGAGTCAGGGGAGCACAGATACGCAGTATTTT,CAWSQGSTDTQYF
.,TRBJ2-1,16,TRBD2,TRBV19,TGTGCCAGTAGTCCAGGACTAGCGGGAGCAAACAATGAGCAGTTCTTC,CASSPGLAGANNEQFF
few,TRBJ2-2,15,TRBD1,TRBV2,TGTGCCAGCAGTGAAACCCGACAGGGCACCGGGGAGCTGTTTTTT,CASSETRQGTGELFF
.,TRBJ2-2,18,TRBD2,TRBV10-3,TGTGCCATCAGCCAACCGACGACTAGCGGGGGGGCCCGCGGGGAGCTGTTTTTT,CAISQPTTSGGARGELFF
.,TRBJ2-5,17,.,TRBV4-3,TGCGCCAGCAGCCAAGTTCCTATCCTAGGGGCCCAAGAGACCCAGTACTTC,CASSQVPILGAQETQYF
many,TRBJ2-3,14,TRBD1,TRBV7-2,TGTGCCAGCCGGACAGGCCAGGGCACAGATACGCAGTATTTT,CASRTGQGTDTQYF
.,TRBJ1-2,16,TRBD1,TRBV14,TGTGCCAGCAGCCAATTTACAGGGGGCGGGAACTATGGCTACACCTTC,CASSQFTGGGNYGYTF
many,TRBJ2-1,14,.,TRBV9,TGTGCCAGCAGCGTCGTGCAGGCCTACAATGAGCAGTTCTTC,CASSVVQAYNEQFF
few,TRBJ2-1,14,TRBD2,TRBV7-3,TGTGCCAGCAGCTTAATTGCGGGAGGTAGTGAGCAGTTCTTC,CASSLIAGGSEQFF
many,TRBJ1-4,12,.,TRBV2,TGTGCCAGCACCGGGGATGGAGGAAAACTGTTTTTT,CASTGDGGKLFF
few,TRBJ1-3,15,TRBD1,TRBV18,TGTGCCAGCCACCAAGGGGGCAGCTCTGGAAACACCATATATTTT,CASHQGGSSGNTIYF
once,TRBJ2-7,14,.,TRBV9,TGTGCCAGCAGCGTAGATCAGGATTCCTACGAGCAGTACTTC,CASSVDQDSYEQYF
many,TRBJ1-4,14,.,TRBV3-1,TGTGCCAGCAGCCAAGAAGGCGGTAATGAAAAACTGTTTTTT,CASSQEGGNEKLFF
.,TRBJ2-7,15,.,TRBV27,TGTGCCAGCAGTTACCGGGGATCGGAATCCTACGAGCAGTACTTC,CASSYRGSESYEQYF
many,TRBJ2-3,13,.,TRBV7-2,TGTGCCAGCAGCCCCAGTCGGGGAGATACGCAGTATTTT,CASSPSRGDTQYF
.,TRBJ2-1,16,TRBD2,TRBV9,TGTGCCAGCAGCGTAGGGTCGGGGACTAGCGGCAATGAGCAGTTCTTC,CASSVGSGTSGNEQFF
.,TRBJ2-5,16,TRBD1,TRBV9,TGTGCCAGCAGCGCGGGGACAGGGTTGTCCCCAGAGACCCAGTACTTC,CASSAGTGLSPETQYF
many,TRBJ2-3,16,TRBD2,TRBV6-2/TRBV6-3,TGTGCCAGCAGTTCCCGGACTAGCGGGGGGCCAGATACGCAGTATTTT,CASSSRTSGGPDTQYF
many,TRBJ2-7,16,TRBD1,TRBV27,TGTGCCAGCAGTTTATTGCGTACAGGGGTTTCGGGGGAGCAGTACTTC,CASSLLRTGVSGEQYF
many,TRBJ1-3,16,.,TRBV7-2,TGTGCCAGCAAACAGTCCAGGGGAGTAACTGGAAACACCATATATTTT,CASKQSRGVTGNTIYF
.,TRBJ2-6,18,.,TRBV6-1,TGTGCCACCAGGGGTTCACAGGGTACTCCCTCTGGGGCCAACGTCCTGACTTTC,CATRGSQGTPSGANVLTF
.,TRBJ2-7,15,TRBD1,TRBV18,TGTGCCAGCTCACCTCGGACAGGCCGCTCCTACGAGCAGTACTTC,CASSPRTGRSYEQYF
.,TRBJ2-5,16,TRBD1,TRBV7-2,TGTGCCAGCAGCTTAGGGGGGACAGGGCCGGGGGAGACCCAGTACTTC,CASSLGGTGPGETQYF
many,TRBJ2-4,16,.,TRBV7-8,TGTGCCAGCAGCCTCCCTCGGGACTTAGCCAAAAACATTCAGTACTTC,CASSLPRDLAKNIQYF
many,TRBJ2-3,15,TRBD2,TRBV7-2,TGTGCCAGCACCCGATACGGGAGGGCAACAGATACGCAGTATTTT,CASTRYGRATDTQYF
.,TRBJ1-5,14,.,TRBV25-1,TGTGCCAGCAGTGACGATTGGGGCGGTCAGCCCCAGCATTTT,CASSDDWGGQPQHF
many,TRBJ1-5,17,.,TRBV6-2/TRBV6-3,TGTGCCAGCAGTACAGGGTATAACAGGGCGAAGAATCAGCCCCAGCATTTT,CASSTGYNRAKNQPQHF
many,TRBJ2-5,17,TRBD2,TRBV7-8,TGTGCCAGCAGCCCATCACGGGGAGGGTTCAGTCAGGAGACCCAGTACTTC,CASSPSRGGFSQETQYF
many,TRBJ2-7,12,.,TRBV3-1,TGTGCCAGCAGCCAAGTAAGCAGCGAGCAGTACTTC,CASSQVSSEQYF
few,TRBJ1-2,14,.,TRBV9,TGTGCCAGCAGCGTTGGGGGATGGAGAGATGGCTACACCTTC,CASSVGGWRDGYTF
many,TRBJ1-2,13,.,TRBV27,TGTGCCAGCAGTTTCAACAACAACTATGGCTACACCTTC,CASSFNNNYGYTF
few,TRBJ2-6,17,.,TRBV5-1,TGCGCCAGCAGTCGGGACGGCGCTCTGAGAGGGGCCAACGTCCTGACTTTC,CASSRDGALRGANVLTF
many,TRBJ1-4,14,.,TRBV3-1,TGTGCCAGCAGCCGCAGGGTACAGGGCGAAAAACTGTTTTTT,CASSRRVQGEKLFF
many,TRBJ2-7,15,TRBD1,TRBV10-3,TGTGCCATCAGTGGGGGACAGGGGAATTCCTACGAGCAGTACTTC,CAISGGQGNSYEQYF
.,TRBJ2-4,14,.,TRBV28,TGTGCCAGCAGTTTAGATCAGGACGCCATGGGTCAGTACTTC,CASSLDQDAMGQYF
.,TRBJ1-2,13,.,TRBV6-1,TGTGCCAGCAGGCCTCCGGGTCCGTGGGGCTACACCTTC,CASRPPGPWGYTF
many,TRBJ2-7,15,TRBD2,TRBV7-2,TGTGCCAGCAGCCTCGGGACTAGCGGGAGGGGTGAGCAGTACTTC,CASSLGTSGRGEQYF
few,TRBJ2-7,15,TRBD1,TRBV27,TGTGCCAGCAGTTTTGGACAGGGGGCTTGGGGCGAGCAGTACTTC,CASSFGQGAWGEQYF
few,TRBJ2-7,17,TRBD1,TRBV6-1,TGTGCCAGCAGCCCGTTGTTTTGGTGGGACAGGGGTGACGAGCAGTACTTC,CASSPLFWWDRGDEQYF
few,TRBJ2-7,13,TRBD1,TRBV6-1,TGTGCCAGCAGACGGGACAGTTCCCACGAGCAGTACTTC,CASRRDSSHEQYF
.,TRBJ1-1,15,TRBD1,TRBV5-1,TGCGCCAGCAGCTATGGAGGGGGCTCGGACACTGAAGCTTTCTTT,CASSYGGGSDTEAFF